The rows below give T cell receptor beta chains drawn from one sample of a study of blood T cells in healthy people across ages. TCRdb re-analysed the 5' RACE reads in MiXCR, keeping a single row per CDR3 protein. This table holds around 780,000 distinct CDR3 sequences, 20% to 30% found once. The same data also went into a second study, on T cells of mothers and their children.

Sequencing was performed on blood. These receptors originate from a boy under 18 in good health. Each CDR3 is given with its conserved first and last residue. D genes are given only for firm matches. A clone size is listed for some rows: how often the clone was seen (once, few, many), or a class if it is expanded.

j_gene | v_gene | abundance | d_gene | CDR3nt | CDR3aa
TRBJ2-5 | TRBV7-2 | . | . | TGTGCCAGCAGAAAAGTGGGGCCAAGAGGGGAGACCCAGTACTTC | CASRKVGPRGETQYF
TRBJ2-1 | TRBV20-1 | many | TRBD2 | TGCAGTGCTTCGGGGGGGAGCTCCTACAATGAGCAGTTCTTC | CSASGGSSYNEQFF
TRBJ2-1 | TRBV7-3 | . | TRBD2 | TGTGCCAGCAGCTTGGGCGGGGGAAAGAATGAGCAGTTCTTC | CASSLGGGKNEQFF
TRBJ2-1 | TRBV25-1 | few | . | TGTGCCAGCAGTGAATCAAGGGAAGCCAATGAGCAGTTCTTC | CASSESREANEQFF
TRBJ2-2 | TRBV4-2 | . | TRBD1 | TGTGCCAGCAGCCAGGACAGGGGGGGGGTGAGCACCGGGGAGCTGTTTTTT | CASSQDRGGVSTGELFF
TRBJ1-5 | TRBV4-2 | few | . | TGTGCCAGCAGCCAAGATGGCGGGGCGCGGAGCAATCAGCCCCAGCATTTT | CASSQDGGARSNQPQHF
TRBJ1-2 | TRBV20-1 | few | . | TGCAGTGCTCCTCGACCGGGATCGGACTATGGCTACACCTTC | CSAPRPGSDYGYTF
TRBJ2-4 | TRBV5-1 | . | . | TGCGCCAGCAGCTCGGGATTCCAAGGGAACATTCAGTACTTC | CASSSGFQGNIQYF
TRBJ1-4 | TRBV12-3/TRBV12-4 | few | . | TGTGCCGGCAGTTTGTCCCGGCGAGAAAAACTGTTTTTT | CAGSLSRREKLFF
TRBJ1-2 | TRBV6-6 | few | TRBD1 | TGTGCCAGCAGTTACTCTGCCCCGCGGACAGGGGCAAATGGCTACACCTTC | CASSYSAPRTGANGYTF